This TCR beta chain was retrieved from a study of blood T cell repertoires in COVID-19. TCRdb's copy holds only in-frame clones and misses some; the assay was immunoSEQ multiplex PCR. The table shows more than 100,000 clones, with approximately 81% occurring only once. V lost 1 base and J lost 3, with 7 bases in between. Germline values: CDR1 MNHEY, CDR2 SVGAGI. The CDR3 spans 14 residues. Sequencing was done on a sample of peripheral blood. This TCR derives from a man aged 60-69 years with acute or convalescent COVID-19. The chain uses TRBV6-5 and TRBJ1-5; maybe TRBD1 (5 bases). The CDR3 region is CASSYLGLNQPQHF. CDR3 bases: TGTGCCAGCAGTTACTTGGGACTCAATCAGCCCCAGCATTTT.